This T cell receptor (beta chain) comes out of a study of graft-versus-host responses after intestinal transplantation. Study-wide context: The whole recipient group had anti-thymocyte globulin induction followed by tacrolimus and steroids for roughly three years.

Profiling relied on immunoSEQ multiplex PCR, and the TCRdb table lists in-frame clones only, not all of them. The sample records 40,000 to 55,000 clones, roughly 90% being singletons. CDR3 length: 16 amino acids. Germline V gives CDR1 SGDLS, CDR2 YYNGEE. V gave up 2 bases and J gave up 2 bases, with 14 bases separating them. As to this clone: Its target is unknown.

The genes are TRBV9 and TRBJ1-3; D may be TRBD1 (6 bases). This TCR came from a human donor who was the organ donor for an intestinal transplant. The material was unstimulated CD4+ T cells sorted from spleen or lymph node cells, obtained before transplant. In DNA, the CDR3 is TGTGCCAGCAGCGTGACGGTACAGGGACCTGGAAACACCATATATTTT. It translates to CASSVTVQGPGNTIYF.